These 8 T cell receptor beta chains were sequenced from one sample in a study of OX40 agonist ivuxolimab in advanced cancers. Repertoires were generated with immunoSEQ multiplex PCR, while TCRdb's copy carries only in-frame clones and drops some. The table records about 67,000 clones, approximately 90% of them present only once. This sample comprised CD4+ or CD8+ T cells sorted from blood, obtained in a trial of the OX40 agonist ivuxolimab. These TCRs come from an adult with an advanced solid tumor such as melanoma, head and neck, liver or kidney cancer.

The chain couples TRBV7-8 to TRBJ1-1; tentatively, D is TRBD1 (5 bases). V was trimmed by 5 bases and J by 5 bases, leaving 18 bases between them. Germline CDR1 is SGHVS and CDR2 is FQNEAQ. This CDR3 is 15 amino acids long. The CDR3 protein is CASSQGLRWKTEAFF. As DNA, the CDR3 is TGTGCCAGCAGCCAGGGACTGAGGTGGAAGACTGAAGCTTTCTTT.

V and J are TRBV27 and TRBJ2-7, with D tentatively TRBD2 (5 bases). This CDR3 is 17 amino acids long. V was trimmed by 2 bases and J by 0 bases, leaving 17 bases between them. Germline V gives CDR1 MNHEY, CDR2 SMNVEV (reference sequence). The CDR3 protein is CASSLRGSWADSYEQYF. As DNA, the CDR3 is TGTGCCAGCAGTTTACGAGGGTCCTGGGCGGACTCCTACGAGCAGTACTTC.

V gene TRBV5-1 combines with J gene TRBJ2-6, with TRBD1 matching over 7 bases. The CDR3 runs 15 residues. Germline V lookup: CDR1 SGHRS, CDR2 YFSETQ. V was clipped by 5 bases and J by 4 bases; unmatched bases: 6. CDR3 amino acids: CASSTGVAGANVLTF. The CDR3 nucleotides read TGCGCCAGCAGTACAGGGGTAGCGGGGGCCAACGTCCTGACTTTC.

The rearrangement links TRBV18 to TRBJ2-5; 11 bases agree with TRBD1. Germline CDR1 is KGHSH and CDR2 is LQKENI. The CDR3 is 17 amino acids. Unmatched junction bases numbered 8, after V lost 3 bases and J lost 2 bases. The CDR3 sequence: CASSPLPDRGRQETQYF. The CDR3, as DNA: TGTGCCAGCTCACCCCTTCCGGACAGGGGGCGGCAAGAGACCCAGTACTTC.

This rearrangement joins TRBV27 to TRBJ1-1; TRBD1 agrees at 7 bases. CDR1 is MNHEY and CDR2 is SMNVEV in the germline V gene (reference sequence). This CDR3 spans 15 amino acids. V was clipped by 6 bases and J by 6 bases; unmatched bases: 13. CDR3 in DNA: TGTGCCAGCAGACTCACAGGGGCCCGTCTCTCTGAAGCTTTCTTT. Encoded protein: CASRLTGARLSEAFF.

This clone appeared a single time. The genes are TRBV5-1 and TRBJ2-7; a possible D gene is TRBD2 (7 bases). This CDR3 has 16 amino acids. Deletions cut 0 bases from V and 1 base from J, with 14 bases between. Germline CDR1 reads SGHRS; CDR2 reads YFSETQ. CDR3 bases: TGCGCCAGCAGCTTGGCCGGGCGGGGGCTTTCCTACGAGCAGTACTTC. Translating gives CASSLAGRGLSYEQYF.

The chain couples TRBV4-1 to TRBJ1-5, with D unresolved. V lost 2 bases, J lost 3 bases, and 11 bases lay in between. CDR3 length: 15 amino acids. Germline-derived CDR1 and CDR2 are MGHRA and YSYEKL. CDR3 DNA sequence: TGCGCCAGCAGCCAAAATGGGCGGCTCAATCAGCCCCAGCATTTT. Translated: CASSQNGRLNQPQHF.

The J gene is TRBJ2-3, the V gene TRBV5-1; D uncertain. CDR1 and CDR2 from the germline V gene are SGHRS and YFSETQ. CDR3 length equals 12 residues. The V end lost 4 bases, the J end lost 2 bases, and 5 bases lay between the germline ends. CDR3 nucleotide sequence: TGCGCCAGCAGCGATCCCACAGATACGCAGTATTTT. Translated, it gives CASSDPTDTQYF.